This record concerns one T cell receptor beta chain sequence. Other DNA sequences from this sample encode an identical CDR3 as well. Original processing methods: Reference gene primer amplification gave estimated nucleated cell counts. Produced via immunoSEQ multiplex PCR; TCRdb's table is partial and in-frame only. V and J calls and clone size come straight from that table; D and trimming were deduced from the DNA. The sample lists around 210,000 clones, 84% occurring once. This sample stems from a study of blood T cell repertoires in COVID-19. In germline, CDR1 is SQVTM, CDR2 ANQGSEA. This CDR3 spans 12 amino acids. V lost 4 bases to trimming and J lost 0 bases, with 6 bases between them.

This sequence joins TRBV29-1 and TRBJ1-1; unclear D gene. The receptor was isolated from a human donor in a cohort sampled during active COVID-19. Sequencing was performed on peripheral blood. CDR3: CSVVRVNTEAFF. DNA of the CDR3: TGCAGCGTTGTCCGGGTGAACACTGAAGCTTTCTTT. Full variable domain (outside the CDR3, taken from reference TRBV29-1 and TRBJ1-1): SAVISQKPSRDICQRGTSLTIQCQVDSQVTMMFWYRQQPGQSLTLIATANQGSEATYESGFVIDKFPISRPNLTFSTLTVSNMSPEDSSIYLCSVVRVNTEAFFGQGTRLTVV.